This T cell receptor (beta chain) emerged from a study of early T cells in non-severe SARS-CoV-2 infection. This clonotype has ten or more counts. The antigen is not known. Study conclusions and caveats: VDJdb matching, biased toward anti-spike CD8 responses, missed private and CD4 specificities.

Researchers attached unique molecular identifiers to individual cDNA molecules. In TCRdb, the 5' RACE reads were re-called with MiXCR into one record per CDR3 protein. In the table there are 45,000 to 70,000 distinct CDR3 sequences, approximately 10% of which are singletons. This CDR3 region has 13 residues. Germline values: CDR1 DFQATT, CDR2 SNEGSKA (reference sequence). The V segment lost 3 bases and the J segment 15 bases; nucleotides outside the gene matches: 13. This clonotype was sampled from an adult who was a healthcare worker with PCR-confirmed SARS-CoV-2 infection or an uninfected control (not recorded which). Sequenced sample: whole blood. The chain is built from TRBV20-1 and TRBJ2-3; 9 positions match TRBD2. The CDR3 sequence is CSASSTSGYLVYF. Written as DNA, the CDR3 is TGCAGTGCTAGTAGCACTAGCGGGTACCTAGTATATTTT.